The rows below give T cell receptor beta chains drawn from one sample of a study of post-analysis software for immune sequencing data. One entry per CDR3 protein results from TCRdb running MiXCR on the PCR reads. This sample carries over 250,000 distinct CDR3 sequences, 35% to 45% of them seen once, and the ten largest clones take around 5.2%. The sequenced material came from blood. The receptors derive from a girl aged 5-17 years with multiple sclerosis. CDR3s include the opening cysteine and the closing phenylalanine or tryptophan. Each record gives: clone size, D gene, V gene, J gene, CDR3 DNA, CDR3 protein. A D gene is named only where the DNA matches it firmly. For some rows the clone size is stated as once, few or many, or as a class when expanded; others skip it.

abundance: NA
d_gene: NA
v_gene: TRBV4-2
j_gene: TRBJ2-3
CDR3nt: TGTGCCAGCAGCCAAGATTTCATGAGGGAGGCCCATCGGGAGTATTTT
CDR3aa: CASSQDFMREAHREYF

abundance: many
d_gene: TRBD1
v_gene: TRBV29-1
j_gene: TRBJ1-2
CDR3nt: TGCAGCACCAGACAGGGAGAAGACGGCTACACCTTC
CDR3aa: CSTRQGEDGYTF

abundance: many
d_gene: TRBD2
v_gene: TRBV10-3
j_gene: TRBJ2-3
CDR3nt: TGTGCCAGCCTACCGGGTTCCGGGGGGGATACGCAGTATTTT
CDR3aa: CASLPGSGGDTQYF

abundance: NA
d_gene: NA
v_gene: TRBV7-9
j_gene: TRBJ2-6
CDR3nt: TGTGCCAGCAGCCGACTAGAGGACAACGTCCTGACTTTC
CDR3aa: CASSRLEDNVLTF

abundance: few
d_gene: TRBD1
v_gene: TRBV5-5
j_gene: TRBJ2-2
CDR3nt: TGTGTCAGCAGCCATTCGGGACAGGGAAGGACCGGGGAGCTGTTTTTT
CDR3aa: CVSSHSGQGRTGELFF

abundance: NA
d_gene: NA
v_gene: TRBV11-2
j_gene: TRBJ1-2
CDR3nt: TGTGCCAGCAGCCCCCAAGCAGGGCTTGGCTACACCTTC
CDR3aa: CASSPQAGLGYTF

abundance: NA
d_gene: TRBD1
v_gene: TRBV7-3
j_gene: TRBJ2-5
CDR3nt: TGTGCCAGCAGCTTAGGGACAGGGTTAAATGGGCAGTACTTC
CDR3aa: CASSLGTGLNGQYF

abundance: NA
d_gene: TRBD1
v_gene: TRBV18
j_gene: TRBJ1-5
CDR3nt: TGTGCCAGCTCTCCAGGACAGGGGGTCCATCAGCCCCAGCATTTT
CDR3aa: CASSPGQGVHQPQHF

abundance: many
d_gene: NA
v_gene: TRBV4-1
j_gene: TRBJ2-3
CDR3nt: TGCGCCAGCAGCCAAGATCATCCTGCTACTAGCACAGATACGCAGTATTTT
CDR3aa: CASSQDHPATSTDTQYF

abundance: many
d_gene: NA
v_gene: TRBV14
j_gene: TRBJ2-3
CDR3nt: TGTGCCAGCGTTTCGGCTTTTAGCACAGATACGCAGTATTTT
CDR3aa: CASVSAFSTDTQYF

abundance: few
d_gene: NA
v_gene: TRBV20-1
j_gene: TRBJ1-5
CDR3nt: TGCAGTGCTAGAGATGGCGGGATTCAGCCCCAGCATTTT
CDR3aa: CSARDGGIQPQHF

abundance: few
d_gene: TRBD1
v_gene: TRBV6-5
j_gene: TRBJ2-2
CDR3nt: TGTGCCAGCAGATGGTTGACAGGGGGTAACACCGGGGAGCTGTTTTTT
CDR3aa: CASRWLTGGNTGELFF

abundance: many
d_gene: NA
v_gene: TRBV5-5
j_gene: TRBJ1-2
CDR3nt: TGTGCCAGCAGCGAGACATCCGTCTATGGCTACACCTTC
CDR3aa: CASSETSVYGYTF

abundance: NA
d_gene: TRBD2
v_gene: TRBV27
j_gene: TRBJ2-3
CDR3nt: TGTGCCAGCAGTTCGTCTAGCGGGAGGGCCTCTAGCACAGATACGCAGTATTTT
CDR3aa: CASSSSSGRASSTDTQYF

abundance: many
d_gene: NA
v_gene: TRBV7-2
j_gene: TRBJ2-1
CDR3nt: TGTGCCAGCAGCTTGGCGCATCGCGAGCAGTTCTTC
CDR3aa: CASSLAHREQFF

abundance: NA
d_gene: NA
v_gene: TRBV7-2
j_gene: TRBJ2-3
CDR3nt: TGTGCCAGCAGCTTTAGACAGAGCACGGATACGCAGTATTTT
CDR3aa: CASSFRQSTDTQYF

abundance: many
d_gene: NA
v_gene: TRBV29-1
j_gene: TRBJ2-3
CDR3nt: TGCAGCGTTGTGGGCCAGGCCCTAGTCACAGATACGCAGTATTTT
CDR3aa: CSVVGQALVTDTQYF

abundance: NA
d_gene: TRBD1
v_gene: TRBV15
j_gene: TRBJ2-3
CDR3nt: TGTGCCACCAGCAGGTACCGGGACAGGGGCACAGATACGCAGTATTTT
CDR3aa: CATSRYRDRGTDTQYF

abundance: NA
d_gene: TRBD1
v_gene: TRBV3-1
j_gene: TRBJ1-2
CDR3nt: TGTGCCAGCAGCCCAGAAGTCAGGGGGCGAGGCTATGGCTACACCTTC
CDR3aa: CASSPEVRGRGYGYTF

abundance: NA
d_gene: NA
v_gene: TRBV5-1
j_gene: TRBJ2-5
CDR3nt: TGCGCCAGCAGCTTGGTATCGGCGGAAGAGACCCAGTACTTC
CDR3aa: CASSLVSAEETQYF

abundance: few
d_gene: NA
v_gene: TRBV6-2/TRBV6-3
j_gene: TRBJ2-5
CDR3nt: TGTGCCAGCAGTTACGTGGGGGAAGAGACCCAGTACTTC
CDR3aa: CASSYVGEETQYF

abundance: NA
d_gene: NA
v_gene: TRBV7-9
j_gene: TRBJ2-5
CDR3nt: TGTGCCAGCAGCCGCGGGACACTAATCCAAGAGACCCAGTACTTC
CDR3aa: CASSRGTLIQETQYF

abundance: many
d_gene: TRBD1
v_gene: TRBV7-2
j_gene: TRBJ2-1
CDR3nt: TGTGCCAGCAGCTTATTGGTTTCGCTGACAGGGGGCAATGAGCAGTTCTTC
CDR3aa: CASSLLVSLTGGNEQFF

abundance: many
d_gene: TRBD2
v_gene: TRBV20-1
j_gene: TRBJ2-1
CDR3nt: TGCAGTGCCACGACTAGCGGGGGGCGCCCCTACAATGAGCAGTTCTTC
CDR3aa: CSATTSGGRPYNEQFF

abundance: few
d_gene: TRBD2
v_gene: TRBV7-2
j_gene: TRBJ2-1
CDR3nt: TGTGCCAGCAGCGCGAGCGGGAGTGTATCCTACAATGAGCAGTTCTTC
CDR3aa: CASSASGSVSYNEQFF

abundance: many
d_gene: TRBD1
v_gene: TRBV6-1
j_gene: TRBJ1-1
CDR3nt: TGTGCCAGCAGTCCGCGGACAGGGGGCACTGAAGCTTTCTTT
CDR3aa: CASSPRTGGTEAFF

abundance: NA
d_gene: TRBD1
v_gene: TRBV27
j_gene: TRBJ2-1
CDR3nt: TGTGCCAGCAGCCCTGTGTGGGGGACAGGGAGGTACAATGAGCAGTTCTTC
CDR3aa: CASSPVWGTGRYNEQFF

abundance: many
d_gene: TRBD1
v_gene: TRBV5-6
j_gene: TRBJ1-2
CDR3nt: TGTGCCAGCAAGAAGACAGGGGACTATGGCTACACCTTC
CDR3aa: CASKKTGDYGYTF

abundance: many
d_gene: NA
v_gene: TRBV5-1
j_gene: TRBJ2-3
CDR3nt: TGCGCCAGCAGCTTGGCCCCCCCCACAGATACGCAGTATTTT
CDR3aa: CASSLAPPTDTQYF

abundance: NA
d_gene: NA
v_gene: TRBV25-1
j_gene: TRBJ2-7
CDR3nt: TGTGCCAGCAGTGGAGGGGGGGACACAGAGAGTTCCAATGAGCAGTACTTC
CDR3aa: CASSGGGDTESSNEQYF

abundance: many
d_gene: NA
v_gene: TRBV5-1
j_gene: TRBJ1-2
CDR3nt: TGCGCCAGCAGCTTTTCACGAGACTATGGCTACACCTTC
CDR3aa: CASSFSRDYGYTF

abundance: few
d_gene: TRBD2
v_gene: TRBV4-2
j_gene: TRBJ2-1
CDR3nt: TGTGCCAGCAGCCAACCCTCGGGGGGGATGGGCTCTGAGCAGTTCTTC
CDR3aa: CASSQPSGGMGSEQFF

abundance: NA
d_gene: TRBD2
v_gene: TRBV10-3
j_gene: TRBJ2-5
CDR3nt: TGTGCCATCAGTGCGGGGGGGCAAGAGACCCAGTACTTC
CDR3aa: CAISAGGQETQYF

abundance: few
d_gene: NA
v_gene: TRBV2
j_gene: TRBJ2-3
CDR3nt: TGTGCCGGGTCGGCGCAGTATTTT
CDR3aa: CAGSAQYF

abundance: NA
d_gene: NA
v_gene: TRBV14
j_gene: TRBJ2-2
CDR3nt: TGTGCCAGCAGCTCGCCACAGGGACCCGGGGAGCTGTTTTTT
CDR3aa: CASSSPQGPGELFF

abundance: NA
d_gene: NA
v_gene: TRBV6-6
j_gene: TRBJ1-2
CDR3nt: TGTGCCAGCAGTTACGGGGCAGGCGATGGCTACACCTTC
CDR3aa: CASSYGAGDGYTF

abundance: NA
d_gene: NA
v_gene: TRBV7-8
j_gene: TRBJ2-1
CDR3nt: TGTGCCAGCAGCTTAGAGGGCCCATCAGAGCAGTTCTTC
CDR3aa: CASSLEGPSEQFF

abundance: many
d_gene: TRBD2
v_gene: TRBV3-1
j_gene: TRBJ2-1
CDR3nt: TGTGCCAGCAGCCAAGTCTCACTAGCGGGAAACAATGAGCAGTTCTTC
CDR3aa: CASSQVSLAGNNEQFF

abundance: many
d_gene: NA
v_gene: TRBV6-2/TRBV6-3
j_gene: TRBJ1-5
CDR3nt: TGTGCCAGCAGCCACCGGACAGACAATCAGCCCCAGCATTTT
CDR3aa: CASSHRTDNQPQHF

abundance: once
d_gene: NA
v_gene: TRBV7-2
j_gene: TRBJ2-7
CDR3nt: TGTGCCAGCAGCTTCGCCACAGGGAGAAAGTACTTC
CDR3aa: CASSFATGRKYF